Each of the 2 T cell receptor beta chains below was sequenced from the same sample in a study of response to subunit inactivated influenza vaccine. TCRdb re-called the RT-PCR reads with MiXCR, one entry per CDR3 protein. The repertoire holds around 540,000 distinct CDR3 sequences, with approximately 12% as singletons. Sequencing used PBMCs from blood, obtained on the day of vaccination. These receptors originate from a middle-aged man who received an inactivated influenza vaccine.

The table lists this clonotype with a few counts. The gene calls are TRBV20-1 and TRBJ2-5, with a tentative D call TRBD1 (6 bases). Trimming took 0 bases from V and 2 from J, leaving 13 bases between them. CDR1 DFQATT and CDR2 SNEGSKA come from the germline V gene (reference sequence). CDR3 size: 15 residues. The CDR3 sequence: CSARDNRAVQETQYF. CDR3 bases: TGCAGTGCTAGAGATAACAGGGCGGTACAAGAGACCCAGTACTTC.

This clonotype was counted between two and nine times. V gene TRBV12-3 or TRBV12-4 combines with J gene TRBJ2-3; D unclear. The CDR3 extends over 14 amino acids. Trimming removed 3 bases at V and 1 base at J, with 8 bases between. CDR3 DNA: TGTGCCAGCAGTTTCTCCCTCGGCACAGATACGCAGTATTTT. Encoded protein: CASSFSLGTDTQYF.